One and the same sample provided the 18 T cell receptor beta chains below, sequenced in a study of vaccination and CD4 T cells after COVID-19. No antigen has been identified for these receptors. Time point: late sampling 161 to 241 days after vaccination in three convalescent patients. Treatment indicated: roughly 11-day PBMC culture with coronavirus spike peptide pools or control peptides (ViraFEST assay). CD4+ T cells that had been cultured provided DNA sequenced with the Oncomine TCR Beta short-read assay. TCRdb re-called the PCR reads with MiXCR, one entry per CDR3 protein. The sample holds 25,000 to 30,000 distinct CDR3 sequences, about 40% seen once. The source was CD4+ T cells from blood, cultured in vitro, collected about 7 months after SARS-CoV-2 vaccination. These receptors were taken from a human donor who had recovered from COVID-19.

The chain couples TRBV19 to TRBJ2-5; 8 nucleotides match TRBD1. Trimming cost V 6 bases and J 5 bases; bases outside gene matches: 14. CDR1 is LNHDA, CDR2 SQIVND, per germline (reference sequence). This CDR3 region has 16 residues. The CDR3 loop reads CASSKPSGGGKETQYF. The CDR3 bases are TGTGCCAGTAGCAAACCCTCAGGGGGCGGAAAGGAGACCCAGTACTTC.

This clonotype showed up just a few times. The V gene is TRBV20-1, the J gene TRBJ1-1, with 8 nucleotides matching TRBD1. Germline values: CDR1 DFQATT, CDR2 SNEGSKA (reference sequence). J was trimmed by 1 base and V by 6 bases; bases with no gene match: 7. The CDR3 has 14 residues. The DNA for the CDR3 is TGCAGTGCATCAACAGGGGGGGAGAACACTGAAGCTTTCTTT. It translates to CSASTGGENTEAFF.

V gene TRBV20-1 combines with J gene TRBJ2-7; 7 bases are a match to TRBD1. The CDR3 runs to 13 residues. In germline, CDR1 is DFQATT, CDR2 SNEGSKA (reference sequence). Trimming cost V 4 bases and J 1 base; bases outside gene matches: 4. CDR3 in amino acids: CSATTGQSYEQYF. The CDR3 bases are TGCAGTGCTACCACGGGACAGTCCTACGAGCAGTACTTC.

This clonotype was seen just once. This sequence joins TRBV20-1 and TRBJ2-1, with D possibly matching TRBD1 (9 bases). Germline loops: CDR1 DFQATT, CDR2 SNEGSKA (reference sequence). The CDR3 loop spans 14 amino acids. CDR3: CSGAGQGLAGEQFF. The CDR3, as DNA: TGCAGCGGGGCAGGACAGGGGCTAGCGGGCGAGCAGTTCTTC.

This chain links TRBV5-4 with TRBJ1-1, with TRBD1 as a possible D gene (5 bases). CDR3 length: 15 amino acids. Per the germline V gene, CDR1 is SGHNT and CDR2 is YYREEE (reference sequence). Trimming took 4 bases from V and 3 from J, leaving 16 bases between them. The CDR3 is CASSPGADSYTEAFF. CDR3 DNA: TGTGCCAGCAGCCCTGGGGCCGACAGCTACACTGAAGCTTTCTTT.

There are a few counts of this clonotype. J is TRBJ1-6 and V is TRBV20-1; the match to TRBD1 covers 10 bases. The CDR3 length is 12 residues. Germline CDR1 is DFQATT and CDR2 is SNEGSKA (reference sequence). The CDR3 nucleotides are TGCGCACCGGGACAGGGGCATTCACCCCTCCACTTT. It yields the protein CAPGQGHSPLHF.

The rearrangement links TRBV29-1 to TRBJ1-2; D uncertain. There are 15 residues in the CDR3. V dropped 2 bases and J dropped 6 bases, with 19 bases sitting between them. Germline V gene lookup returns CDR1 SQVTM and CDR2 ANQGSEA. CDR3: CSVEMEGRFQDGYTF. As DNA, the CDR3 is TGCAGCGTTGAAATGGAGGGTAGGTTCCAAGATGGCTACACCTTC.

The table lists this clonotype with a few counts. A junction end diverges from the germline sequence, so it may reflect a read error. The V and J genes are TRBV7-7 and TRBJ2-5, with TRBD1 identical over 7 bases. Germline-derived CDR1 and CDR2 are SSHAT and FNYEAQ (reference sequence). This CDR3 has 17 amino acids. The chain's CDR3 is CASSRTLRRQGLETQYF. CDR3 DNA: TGTGCTAGCAGCCGAACCTTACGTAGACAGGGCTTGGAGACCCAGTACTTC.

The V call is TRBV4-1, the J call TRBJ2-5; D remains ambiguous. V was shortened by 0 bases and J by 9 bases, with 8 bases between the two germline ends. CDR3 size: 12 residues. The germline CDR1 and CDR2 sequences are MGHRA and YSYEKL. DNA of the CDR3: TGCGCCAGCAGCCAAGATCTAGTAGCCCAGTACTTC. Translated: CASSQDLVAQYF.

This clonotype was counted a few times. The chain combines TRBV7-3 with TRBJ2-5, with D perhaps matching TRBD1 (6 bases). Germline CDR1 SGHTA, CDR2 FQGTGA. The ends were cut back, 5 bases at V and 4 bases at J, with 17 bases in the middle. This CDR3 spans 15 amino acids. Here the CDR3 reads CASSRGQLSGETQYF. DNA of the CDR3: TGTGCCAGCAGCCGAGGACAGCTTTCAGGAGAGACCCAGTACTTC.

The chain employs TRBV20-1 and TRBJ1-6, with 7 bases matching TRBD1. With V trimmed by 7 bases and J by 9 bases, 6 bases remained unmatched. The CDR3 consists of 12 residues. Germline CDR1 is DFQATT and CDR2 is SNEGSKA (reference sequence). For the CDR3, the DNA is TGCAGTGTACAGGGGAGCGGTTCACCCCTCCACTTT. Residues: CSVQGSGSPLHF.

This chain uses TRBV11-3 with TRBJ2-3; D may be TRBD2 (6 bases). The CDR3 consists of 15 residues. V lost 0 bases and J lost 0, with 7 bases in between. Germline CDR1 and CDR2: SGHNT and YENEEA. Written as DNA, the CDR3 is TGTGCCAGCAGCTTAGATGGAGGGAGCACAGATACGCAGTATTTT. This sequence encodes CASSLDGGSTDTQYF.

V and J are TRBV15 and TRBJ1-6; perhaps TRBD1 as D (5 bases). Germline-derived CDR1 and CDR2 are LNHNV and YYDKDF (reference sequence). The CDR3 totals 16 residues. V was clipped by 3 bases and J by 2 bases, with 11 bases between them. In DNA, the CDR3 is TGTGCCACCAGCAGCGCGGGGGGGGCCTATAATTCACCCCTCCACTTT. As protein: CATSSAGGAYNSPLHF. Combining the CDR3 with reference TRBV15 and TRBJ1-6 gives the whole variable domain DAMVIQNPRYQVTQFGKPVTLSCSQTLNHNVMYWYQQKSSQAPKLLFHYYDKDFNNEADTPDNFQSRRPNTSFCFLDIRSPGLGDTAMYLCATSSAGGAYNSPLHFGNGTRLTVT.

The V call is TRBV28, the J call TRBJ2-7; 9 bases fit TRBD2. Per germline, CDR1 MDHEN and CDR2 SYDVKM. The CDR3 is made up of 17 amino acids. V shed 6 bases, J shed 0 bases, and the junction held 12 bases outside the gene matches. The CDR3 loop reads CASSPWASGGSSYEQYF. In nucleotides, the CDR3 is TGTGCCAGCAGCCCCTGGGCGAGCGGGGGGAGCTCCTACGAGCAGTACTTC. The full variable domain, with the rest looked up from reference TRBV28 and TRBJ2-7, is DVKVTQSSRYLVKRTGEKVFLECVQDMDHENMFWYRQDPGLGLRLIYFSYDVKMKEKGDIPEGYSVSREKKERFSLILESASTNQTSMYLCASSPWASGGSSYEQYFGPGTRLTVT.

This rearrangement joins TRBV7-9 to TRBJ2-2; 10 bases line up with TRBD2. V was clipped by 8 bases and J by 6 bases; unmatched bases: 3. The germline V gene encodes CDR1 SEHNR and CDR2 FQNEAQ (reference sequence). CDR3 length equals 13 residues. CDR3 nucleotide sequence: TGTGCCAGCCGCGGACTAGCGGCCGGGGAGCTGTTTTTT. This codes for CASRGLAAGELFF.

This chain links TRBV7-6 with TRBJ2-3, with TRBD1 matching 9 bases. The ends lost 1 base at V and 1 base at J; junction bases unmatched: 9. The germline CDR1 and CDR2 sequences are SGHVS and FNYEAQ. CDR3 length: 18 amino acids. The DNA for the CDR3 is TGTGCCAGCAGCTTAGTGGGGACAGGGTCCCTCGGCACAGATACGCAGTATTTT. Translated: CASSLVGTGSLGTDTQYF.

This clonotype came up a few times. The genes are TRBV27 and TRBJ2-3, with 9 bases that match TRBD2. V was pared by 6 bases and J by 3 bases, with 1 base of the junction left unmatched. CDR1 and CDR2 from the germline V gene are MNHEY and SMNVEV (reference sequence). The length of the CDR3 is 13 residues. The CDR3: CASRAGGTDTQYF. CDR3 nucleotides: TGTGCCAGCAGGGCGGGAGGGACAGATACGCAGTATTTT.

This clonotype was counted between two and nine times. The rearrangement joins TRBV7-2 to TRBJ2-7, with no clear D. This CDR3 contains 16 residues. V was trimmed by 4 bases and J by 7 bases, leaving 23 bases between them. Germline V lookup: CDR1 SGHTA, CDR2 FQGNSA. The CDR3 spells CASSWMPLVRSGEQYF. DNA of the CDR3: TGTGCCAGCAGCTGGATGCCATTAGTCCGATCGGGTGAGCAGTACTTC.